This paragraph covers one TCR beta chain sequence. The record originates from a study of blood T cell repertoires in COVID-19. The assay was immunoSEQ multiplex PCR, and TCRdb's table has in-frame clones only and misses some. Seen here are some 150,000 clones, about 90% observed once, and the top ten hold 1.2%. The germline gives CDR1 SGHTA, CDR2 FQGNSA. The V gene lost 0 bases and the J gene lost 3 bases, with 9 bases spanning the gap. The CDR3 spans 15 residues. Enrolled through a virtual design, the participants were between roughly 18 and 90 years of age and came from fewer than 30 US areas. Sequenced: PBMCs or T cells enriched from blood (not recorded which). The rearrangement links TRBV7-2 to TRBJ1-5; possible D gene TRBD1, 6 bases. The receptor was derived from a human donor with acute COVID-19. The donor label of this sample is uncertain. CDR3 in amino acids: CASSLASGDNQPQHF. The CDR3 DNA follows: TGTGCCAGCAGCTTAGCCTCAGGGGACAATCAGCCCCAGCATTTT.